This entry concerns a single T cell receptor (beta chain). The antigen remains unidentified. This specimen comes from a study of T cell responses to AZD1222 COVID-19 vaccine. Findings and caveats of the study: Mapped onto spike, vaccine-associated CD4 TCRs spanned it and were dominant at 160-218 and 743-854. Compared with day 0, the breadth and depth of the Spike-specific TCR repertoire rose significantly after two doses of AZD1222.

Measured with immunoSEQ multiplex PCR; TCRdb has only the in-frame clones, and not every one. The profile shows some 150,000 clones, around nine tenths of them singletons. The sample here was peripheral blood, taken 28 days after the second AZD1222 dose. The source is an adult who received the AZD1222 COVID-19 vaccine.

The chain's CDR3 is CASSRGSNTIYF. CDR3 in DNA: TGTGCCAGCAGCCGCGGGAGTAACACCATATATTTT. The rearrangement joins TRBV6-5 to TRBJ1-3; D remains unclear. The germline V and J ends were trimmed by 6 bases and 7 bases, with 10 bases remaining between them. The CDR3 sequence is 12 residues long. Germline V gene sequence: CDR1 MNHEY, CDR2 SVGAGI.